This passage covers 18 T cell receptor beta chains from one sample sequenced in a study of graft-versus-host responses after intestinal transplantation. Here immunoSEQ multiplex PCR was the method, and the copy in TCRdb shows in-frame clones only, minus some. The profile shows about 71,000 clones, around 91% of them singletons. Their antigens remain unidentified. The sample in question was unstimulated CD8+ T cells sorted from spleen or lymph node cells, obtained before intestinal transplant. These receptors were taken from a human donor who received an intestinal transplant.

This chain links TRBV27 with TRBJ2-7; D perhaps matches TRBD2 (6 bases). Germline V CDR1 and CDR2: MNHEY, SMNVEV (reference sequence). The CDR3 sequence is 13 residues long. The V gene lost 3 bases and the J gene lost 2 bases, with 8 bases spanning the gap. In DNA, the CDR3 is TGTGCCAGCAGTTTTGGGGGGACCTACGAGCAGTACTTC. Encoded protein: CASSFGGTYEQYF.

The chain combines TRBV5-1 with TRBJ1-2; no definite D call. The CDR3 has 15 amino acids. Germline CDR1 is SGHRS and CDR2 is YFSETQ. V dropped 1 base and J dropped 5 bases, with 15 bases sitting between them. The CDR3 nucleotides read TGCGCCAGCAGCTTGTTTGGCCACAGACCATATGGCTACACCTTC. Its protein is CASSLFGHRPYGYTF.

This chain links TRBV10-1 with TRBJ1-2; 9 nucleotides align to TRBD1. The CDR3 covers 13 residues. Germline V lookup: CDR1 WNHNN, CDR2 SYGVQD (reference sequence). The ends lost 4 bases at V and 4 bases at J; junction bases unmatched: 1. CDR3 DNA sequence: TGCGCCAGCAGTGCGACAGGGGGCTATGGCTACACCTTC. This gives the protein CASSATGGYGYTF.

The CDR3 DNA reads TGTGCCAGTCGACAGGGAATAATGAACACTGAAGCTTTCTTT. It encodes CASRQGIMNTEAFF. The rearrangement links TRBV2 to TRBJ1-1; 7 bases map to TRBD1. After removal of 9 bases from V and 0 bases from J, the junction contained 7 bases not matched to a gene. There are 14 residues in the CDR3. Germline values: CDR1 SNHLY, CDR2 FYNNEI.

The rearrangement uses TRBV15 and TRBJ1-2; the D is unclear. The germline V and J ends were trimmed by 4 bases and 1 base, with 10 bases remaining between them. This CDR3 comprises 14 residues. Germline CDR1 is LNHNV and CDR2 is YYDKDF (reference sequence). The CDR3 here is CATSTAGDNYGYTF. In DNA form, the CDR3 reads TGTGCCACCAGCACCGCAGGTGATAACTATGGCTACACCTTC.

This clone was counted a single time. The CDR3 is CASSWGTGLNTEAFF. DNA for the CDR3: TGTGCCAGCAGCTGGGGGACAGGGTTGAACACTGAAGCTTTCTTT. The chain employs TRBV5-6 and TRBJ1-1; 9 positions agree with TRBD1. The trim removed 3 bases at V and 0 bases at J, leaving 3 bases unmatched. This CDR3 is 15 amino acids long. CDR1 SGHDT and CDR2 YYEEEE come from the germline V gene.

This CDR3 reads CASSEGLVLTDTQYF. The CDR3 DNA follows: TGTGCCAGCAGCGAGGGACTAGTCCTCACAGATACGCAGTATTTT. The chain uses TRBV9 and TRBJ2-3; 8 bases are shared with TRBD2. CDR3 length: 15 residues. Looked up from germline, CDR1 is SGDLS and CDR2 is YYNGEE. V shed 3 bases and J 2 bases; nucleotides not matched to a gene: 5.

This clone has just one count. This sequence joins TRBV9 and TRBJ1-2; TRBD1 is a possible D gene (6 bases). V gave up 6 bases and J gave up 3 bases, with 21 bases separating them. In germline, CDR1 is SGDLS, CDR2 YYNGEE. This CDR3 spans 16 amino acids. The CDR3 reads CASTPPRGKGDYGYTF. In DNA, the CDR3 is TGTGCCAGCACCCCCCCGAGGGGCAAGGGGGACTATGGCTACACCTTC. The variable domain in full, completed from reference TRBV9 and TRBJ1-2, reads DSGVTQTPKHLITATGQRVTLRCSPRSGDLSVYWYQQSLDQGLQFLIQYYNGEERAKGNILERFSAQQFPDLHSELNLSSLELGDSALYFCASTPPRGKGDYGYTFGSGTRLTVV.

The J gene is TRBJ2-3, the V gene TRBV9, with D perhaps matching TRBD2 (6 bases). The CDR3 runs 12 residues. CDR1 is SGDLS and CDR2 is YYNGEE in the germline V gene. Trimming cost V 4 bases and J 11 bases, with 14 bases left between them. The CDR3 nucleotides are TGTGCCAGCAGCCCCGGCGTGGGGGGGCAGTATTTT. Amino acid sequence: CASSPGVGGQYF.

The chain is built from TRBV27 and TRBJ1-1; D not certain. CDR3 length: 15 residues. The germline CDR1 and CDR2 sequences are MNHEY and SMNVEV (reference sequence). The V end was cut by 6 bases, the J end by 1 base, with 15 bases between. CDR3: CASSPGVKRNTEAFF. The CDR3 DNA reads as TGTGCCAGCAGCCCCGGGGTCAAAAGGAACACTGAAGCTTTCTTT.

The chain joins TRBV2 to TRBJ1-5, with D tentatively TRBD1 (5 bases). The CDR3 totals 13 residues. The ends were cut back, 6 bases at V and 11 bases at J, with 17 bases in the middle. CDR1 is SNHLY, CDR2 FYNNEI, per germline. The CDR3 reads CASSAGGGWSQHF. The DNA of the CDR3 is TGTGCCAGCAGCGCCGGGGGGGGTTGGTCCCAGCATTTT.

V is TRBV7-6 and J is TRBJ1-1, with unresolved D. Germline values: CDR1 SGHVS, CDR2 FNYEAQ. Trimming pared 1 base from V and 5 bases from J, leaving 14 bases between. The CDR3 length is 15 residues. CDR3 in amino acids: CASSLEPPGKTEAFF. In nucleotides, the CDR3 is TGTGCCAGCAGCTTAGAACCGCCGGGTAAAACTGAAGCTTTCTTT.

The chain has TRBV2 and TRBJ1-3; no firm D call. This CDR3 has 15 residues. Germline CDR1 is SNHLY and CDR2 is FYNNEI. V lost 3 bases and J 4 bases, leaving 13 bases between the germline ends. DNA for the CDR3: TGTGCCAGCAGTGATCAGACCAAGGAGGGAAACACCATATATTTT. This encodes CASSDQTKEGNTIYF.

V usage is TRBV6-5 and J usage is TRBJ1-2, with 10 bases that match TRBD1. The CDR3 runs 16 residues. The junction had 10 bases not matched to a gene; V was cut back by 2 bases and J by 7 bases. Germline-derived CDR1 and CDR2 are MNHEY and SVGAGI. CDR3 in amino acids: CASSYTQGTGAGGYTF. As DNA, the CDR3 is TGTGCCAGCAGTTACACCCAGGGGACAGGGGCGGGTGGCTACACCTTC.

The chain is built from TRBV7-2 and TRBJ2-3; D is ambiguous. The ends were cut back, 1 base at V and 7 bases at J, with 6 bases in the middle. Germline loops: CDR1 SGHTA, CDR2 FQGNSA. This CDR3 is 12 amino acids long. CDR3 DNA: TGTGCCAGCAGCTTAGGCCCTAATACGCAGTATTTT. Translated, it gives CASSLGPNTQYF.

With respect to this clone: The same CDR3 is also encoded by other DNA sequences in this sample. The chain recombines TRBV7-9 with TRBJ2-7; D unclear. V was cut by 5 bases and J by 3 bases, with 5 bases left in between. Germline values: CDR1 SEHNR, CDR2 FQNEAQ (reference sequence). The CDR3 is 11 residues long. The CDR3 DNA reads as TGTGCCAGCAGCCCCAGCTACGAGCAGTACTTC. Protein: CASSPSYEQYF.

The chain employs TRBV10-3 and TRBJ1-2; D uncertain. V shed 10 bases and J shed 4 bases, with 16 bases lying between them. The CDR3 has 13 amino acids. Germline V gene sequence: CDR1 ENHRY, CDR2 SYGVKD. For the CDR3, the DNA is TGTGCCACCGCAGGCCCCCTGGGCTATGGCTACACCTTC. Translating it yields CATAGPLGYGYTF.

This chain uses TRBV10-1 with TRBJ2-7; D ambiguous. V dropped 7 bases and J dropped 7 bases, with 17 bases sitting between them. The length of the CDR3 is 13 residues. The germline V gene has CDR1 WNHNN and CDR2 SYGVQD (reference sequence). The CDR3, as DNA: TGCGCCAGCAACCCGACACGTGCCAAAGAGCAGTACTTC. It is translated as CASNPTRAKEQYF.